The 6 T cell receptor beta chains given below trace back to one sample, sequenced in a study of cytomegalovirus exposure and HLA in healthy donors. The PCR ran on 60 Vbeta and 13 Jbeta primers. Data came from immunoSEQ multiplex PCR; TCRdb stores just in-frame clones and leaves some out. The table includes 200,000 to 250,000 clones, about 77% detected once. The sample comprised PBMCs. Receptor source: a boy aged 5 to 17 in good health and CMV-seronegative.

The genes are TRBV6-5 and TRBJ2-1; D possibly corresponds to TRBD2 (5 bases). Per the germline V gene, CDR1 is MNHEY and CDR2 is SVGAGI. Trimming removed 3 bases at V and 15 bases at J, with 21 bases between. This CDR3 is 14 amino acids long. CDR3 residues: CASSYYGVGVGRFF. The CDR3 nucleotides are TGTGCCAGCAGTTATTACGGGGTCGGTGTCGGGCGGTTCTTC.

Remarks on this clone: The junction and the germline gene differ at one end; a read error may be behind it. V and J are TRBV7-7 and TRBJ2-3, with 8 bases matching TRBD2. Germline CDR1 is SSHAT and CDR2 is FNYEAQ (reference sequence). The CDR3 runs to 15 residues. The DNA for the CDR3 is TGTGCTAGCAGCTTAGGGCGGGGGGCTGCAGATACGCAGTATTTT. This translates into CASSLGRGAADTQYF. Complete variable domain (other parts from reference TRBV7-7 and TRBJ2-3): GAGVSQSPRYKVTKRGQDVTLRCDPISSHATLYWYQQALGQGPEFLTYFNYEAQPDKSGLPSDRFSAERPEGSISTLTIQRTEQRDSAMYRCASSLGRGAADTQYFGPGTRLTVL.

Turning to this clone: This CDR3 is also generated by other DNA sequences in the sample. The V call is TRBV14, the J call TRBJ1-1; tentative D call: TRBD1 (6 bases). Germline V CDR1 and CDR2: SGHDN, FVKESK. The V end lost 1 base, the J end lost 5 bases, and 17 bases lay between the germline ends. This CDR3 spans 16 amino acids. This CDR3 reads CASSQGLRQRGTEAFF. DNA of the CDR3: TGTGCCAGCAGCCAAGGTCTTCGACAGAGGGGGACTGAAGCTTTCTTT.

The V gene is TRBV6-4, the J gene TRBJ1-5; D is uncertain. The V end lost 6 bases, the J end lost 2 bases, and 8 bases lay between the germline ends. The CDR3 runs 13 residues. The V gene's germline CDR1 is MRHNA and CDR2 SNTAGT. The CDR3 is CASSQEGNQPQHF. CDR3 bases: TGTGCCAGCAGCCAAGAGGGCAATCAGCCCCAGCATTTT.

This rearrangement joins TRBV10-3 to TRBJ2-7; TRBD1 matches 9 bases. The CDR3 extends over 14 amino acids. After removal of 4 bases from V and 5 bases from J, the junction contained 6 bases not matched to a gene. From germline, CDR1 is ENHRY and CDR2 SYGVKD. The chain's CDR3 is CAISGNRGRDEQYF. In DNA, the CDR3 is TGTGCCATCAGTGGCAACAGGGGGCGCGACGAGCAGTACTTC.

The chain carries TRBV5-1 and TRBJ2-1; 14 positions agree with TRBD2. V was pared by 4 bases and J by 7 bases, with 10 bases of the junction left unmatched. The CDR3 is 17 residues long. Germline V gene sequence: CDR1 SGHRS, CDR2 YFSETQ. The CDR3 is CASSLQSTSGRGNEQFF. DNA for the CDR3: TGCGCCAGCAGCCTACAATCGACTAGCGGGAGGGGGAATGAGCAGTTCTTC.